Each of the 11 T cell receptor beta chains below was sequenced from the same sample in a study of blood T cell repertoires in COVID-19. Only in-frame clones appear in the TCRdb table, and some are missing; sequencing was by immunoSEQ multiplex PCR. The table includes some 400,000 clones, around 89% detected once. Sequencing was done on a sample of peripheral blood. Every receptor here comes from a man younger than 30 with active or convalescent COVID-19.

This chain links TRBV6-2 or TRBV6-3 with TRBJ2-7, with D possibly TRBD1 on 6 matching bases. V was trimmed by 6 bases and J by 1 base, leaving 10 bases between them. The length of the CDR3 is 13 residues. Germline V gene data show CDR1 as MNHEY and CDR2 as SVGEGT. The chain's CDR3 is CASSSGTSYEQYF. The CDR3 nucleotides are TGTGCCAGCAGCTCCGGGACATCCTACGAGCAGTACTTC.

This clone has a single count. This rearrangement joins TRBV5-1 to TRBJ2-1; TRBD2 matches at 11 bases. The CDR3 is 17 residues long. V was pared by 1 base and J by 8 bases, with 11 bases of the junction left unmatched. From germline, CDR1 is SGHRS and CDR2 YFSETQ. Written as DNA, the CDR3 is TGCGCCAGCAGCTTGTGGGCTAGCGGGGGGACTTCGGATGAGCAGTTCTTC. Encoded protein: CASSLWASGGTSDEQFF.

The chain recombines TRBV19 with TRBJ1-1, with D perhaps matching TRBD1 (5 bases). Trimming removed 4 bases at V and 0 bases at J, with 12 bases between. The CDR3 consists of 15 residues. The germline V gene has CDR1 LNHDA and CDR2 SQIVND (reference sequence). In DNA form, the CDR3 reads TGTGCCAGTAGTACCGACAGTTTACTGAACACTGAAGCTTTCTTT. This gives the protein CASSTDSLLNTEAFF.

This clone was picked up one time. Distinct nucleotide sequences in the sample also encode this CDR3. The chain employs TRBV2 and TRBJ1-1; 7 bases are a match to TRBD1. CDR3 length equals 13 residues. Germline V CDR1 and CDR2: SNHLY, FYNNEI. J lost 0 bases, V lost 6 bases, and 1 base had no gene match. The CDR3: CASRGQLNTEAFF. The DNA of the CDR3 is TGTGCCAGCAGGGGACAGCTGAACACTGAAGCTTTCTTT.

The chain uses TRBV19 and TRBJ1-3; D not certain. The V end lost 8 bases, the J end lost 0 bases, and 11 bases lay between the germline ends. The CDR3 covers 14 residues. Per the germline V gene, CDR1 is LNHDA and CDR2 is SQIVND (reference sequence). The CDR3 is CASHYRSSGNTIYF. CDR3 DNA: TGTGCCAGTCATTACAGAAGCTCTGGAAACACCATATATTTT.

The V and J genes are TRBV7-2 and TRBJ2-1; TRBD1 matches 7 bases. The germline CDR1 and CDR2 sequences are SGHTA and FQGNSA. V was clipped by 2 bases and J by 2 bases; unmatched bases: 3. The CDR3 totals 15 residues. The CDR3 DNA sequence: TGTGCCAGCAGCTTAACGGGACAGACCTACAATGAGCAGTTCTTC. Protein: CASSLTGQTYNEQFF.

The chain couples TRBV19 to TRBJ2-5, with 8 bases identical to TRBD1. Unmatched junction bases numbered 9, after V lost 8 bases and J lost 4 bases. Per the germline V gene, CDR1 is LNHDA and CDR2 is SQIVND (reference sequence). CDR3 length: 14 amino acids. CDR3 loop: CASGNGQGLETQYF. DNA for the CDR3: TGTGCCAGTGGAAATGGACAGGGATTAGAGACCCAGTACTTC. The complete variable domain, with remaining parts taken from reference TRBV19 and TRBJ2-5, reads DGGITQSPKYLFRKEGQNVTLSCEQNLNHDAMYWYRQDPGQGLRLIYYSQIVNDFQKGDIAEGYSVSREKKESFPLTVTSAQKNPTAFYLCASGNGQGLETQYFGPGTRLLVL.

CDR3 amino acids: CASSYSGSYGYTF. CDR3 nucleotides: TGTGCCAGCAGTTATTCCGGGTCCTATGGCTACACCTTC. This chain connects TRBV6-5 to TRBJ1-2, with D hard to call. This CDR3 contains 13 residues. Germline V gives CDR1 MNHEY, CDR2 SVGAGI. With 3 bases removed from V and 4 bases from J, the gap between germline ends came to 9 bases.

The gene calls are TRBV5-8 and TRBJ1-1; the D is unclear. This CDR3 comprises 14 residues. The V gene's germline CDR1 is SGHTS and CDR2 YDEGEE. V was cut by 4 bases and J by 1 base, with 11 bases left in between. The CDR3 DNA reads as TGTGCCAGCAGCCCTGGGCGAAAGAACACTGAAGCTTTCTTT. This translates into CASSPGRKNTEAFF.

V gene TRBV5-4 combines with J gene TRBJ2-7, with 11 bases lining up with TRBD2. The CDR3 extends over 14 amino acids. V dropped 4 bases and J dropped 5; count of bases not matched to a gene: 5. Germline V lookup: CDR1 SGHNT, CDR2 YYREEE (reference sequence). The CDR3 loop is CASSPGLAVDEQYF. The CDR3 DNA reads TGTGCCAGCAGCCCGGGACTAGCGGTCGACGAGCAGTACTTC.

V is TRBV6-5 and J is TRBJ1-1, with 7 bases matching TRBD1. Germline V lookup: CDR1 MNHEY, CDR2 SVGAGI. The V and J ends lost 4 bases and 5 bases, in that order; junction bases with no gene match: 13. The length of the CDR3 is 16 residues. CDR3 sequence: CASSSTTFGTVTEAFF. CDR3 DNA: TGTGCCAGCAGTTCCACCACCTTCGGGACAGTTACTGAAGCTTTCTTT.